This entry lists 3 T cell receptor beta chains sequenced from one sample in a study of cytomegalovirus exposure and HLA in healthy donors. The PCR made use of 60 Vbeta and 13 Jbeta primers. Profiled with immunoSEQ multiplex PCR; TCRdb holds only in-frame clones, not every one. The profile covers 150,000 to 200,000 clones, with approximately 80% appearing a single time and 6.3% taken by the ten largest. Sequenced sample: PBMCs. All receptors derive from a male donor in good health and CMV-seropositive.

The genes are TRBV27 and TRBJ2-7; TRBD2 aligns across 11 bases. After removal of 0 bases from V and 1 base from J, the junction contained 8 bases not matched to a gene. The CDR3 totals 18 residues. In germline, CDR1 is MNHEY, CDR2 SMNVEV (reference sequence). This chain's CDR3 is CASSLSALAGGWSYEQYF. CDR3 in DNA: TGTGCCAGCAGTTTATCGGCGCTAGCGGGAGGTTGGTCCTACGAGCAGTACTTC.

This chain joins TRBV27 and TRBJ2-3; TRBD1 is a possible D gene (6 bases). The germline V and J ends were trimmed by 4 bases and 5 bases, with 7 bases remaining between them. The CDR3 sequence is 12 residues long. Germline lookup yields CDR1 MNHEY and CDR2 SMNVEV (reference sequence). Written as DNA, the CDR3 is TGTGCCAGCAGTTGGGACAAAGATACGCAGTATTTT. It translates to CASSWDKDTQYF.

V usage is TRBV6-5 and J usage is TRBJ1-5; D is unclear. CDR1 and CDR2 (germline): MNHEY, SVGAGI. The CDR3 extends over 13 amino acids. Trimming removed 2 bases from V and 4 bases from J, with 6 bases in between. The CDR3 protein is CASSYGPNQPQHF. CDR3 in DNA: TGTGCCAGCAGTTACGGGCCAAATCAGCCCCAGCATTTT.